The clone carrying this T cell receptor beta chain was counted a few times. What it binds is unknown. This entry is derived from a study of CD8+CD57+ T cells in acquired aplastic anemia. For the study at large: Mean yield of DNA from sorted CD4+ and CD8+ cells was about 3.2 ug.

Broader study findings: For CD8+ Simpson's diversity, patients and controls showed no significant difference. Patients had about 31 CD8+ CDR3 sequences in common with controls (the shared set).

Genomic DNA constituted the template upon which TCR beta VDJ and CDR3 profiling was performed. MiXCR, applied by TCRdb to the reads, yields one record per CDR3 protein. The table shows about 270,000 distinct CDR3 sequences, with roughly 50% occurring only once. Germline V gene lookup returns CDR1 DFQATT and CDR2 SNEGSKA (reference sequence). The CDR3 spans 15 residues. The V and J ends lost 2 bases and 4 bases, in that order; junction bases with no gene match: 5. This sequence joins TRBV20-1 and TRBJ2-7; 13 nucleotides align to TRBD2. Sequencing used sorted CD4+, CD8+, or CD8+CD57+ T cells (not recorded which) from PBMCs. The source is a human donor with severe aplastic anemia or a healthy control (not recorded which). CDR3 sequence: CSARPPGLAGYEQYF. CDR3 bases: TGCAGTGCTAGACCGCCGGGACTAGCGGGATACGAGCAGTACTTC.